The next 29 T cell receptor beta chains were all read from a single sample in a study of radiotherapy plus CTLA-4 blockade in lung cancer. Here immunoSEQ multiplex PCR was the method, and the copy in TCRdb shows in-frame clones only, minus some. The data show about 68,000 clones, with 79% seen just once and roughly 9.7% held by the top ten. Here the sequenced sample was peripheral blood, taken from a patient treated with radiotherapy plus ipilimumab. These receptors came from a human donor with non-small cell lung cancer who had a complete response to radiotherapy plus ipilimumab.

The chain joins TRBV7-2 to TRBJ1-3; perhaps TRBD1 as D (6 bases). The germline CDR1 and CDR2 sequences are SGHTA and FQGNSA. The ends were cut back, 5 bases at V and 5 bases at J, with 10 bases in the middle. This CDR3 contains 13 residues. DNA for the CDR3: TGTGCCAGCAGCACGGACAGACGAAACACCATATATTTT. It translates to CASSTDRRNTIYF.

This sequence joins TRBV10-3 and TRBJ2-3; D not certain. The CDR3 sequence is 14 residues long. The V end lost 5 bases, the J end lost 2 bases, and 11 bases lay between the germline ends. Germline loops: CDR1 ENHRY, CDR2 SYGVKD. CDR3 region: CAISNAEITDTQYF. The DNA of the CDR3 is TGTGCCATCAGTAACGCGGAGATCACAGATACGCAGTATTTT.

The chain uses TRBV11-2 and TRBJ1-1; no definite D call. Germline V gene data show CDR1 as SGHAT and CDR2 as FQNNGV. V was cut by 0 bases and J by 8 bases, with 7 bases left in between. The CDR3 contains 12 residues. In nucleotides, the CDR3 is TGTGCCAGCAGCTTAGAAGGCTTGGAAGCTTTCTTT. As protein: CASSLEGLEAFF.

The V gene is TRBV6-9, the J gene TRBJ1-1; tentatively, D is TRBD1 (5 bases). Germline V CDR1 and CDR2: MNHGY, SVAAGI. Trimming took off 5 bases at V and 10 bases at J, with 11 bases between the two ends. The CDR3 runs 11 residues. The CDR3 reads CASSKDQGAFF. The CDR3 DNA follows: TGTGCCAGCAGTAAAGACCAGGGAGCTTTCTTT.

This clone was seen more than once but under ten times. The chain joins TRBV9 to TRBJ2-1, with D possibly TRBD2 on 5 matching bases. Between the trimmed V and J ends, which lost 4 bases and 9 bases, there was a span of 11 bases. This CDR3 is built from 12 residues. Germline values: CDR1 SGDLS, CDR2 YYNGEE. The CDR3 reads CASSLTSIEQFF. The CDR3 bases are TGTGCCAGCAGCCTAACTAGTATTGAGCAGTTCTTC.

V and J are TRBV6-5 and TRBJ2-5; D might be TRBD2 (6 bases). CDR1 is MNHEY, CDR2 SVGAGI, per germline. There are 14 residues in the CDR3. V was shortened by 2 bases and J by 5 bases, with 12 bases between the two germline ends. CDR3: CASSYGRKGETQYF. CDR3 bases: TGTGCCAGCAGTTACGGGAGGAAAGGGGAGACCCAGTACTTC.

V usage is TRBV29-1 and J usage is TRBJ1-3; D gene uncertain. Germline loops: CDR1 SQVTM, CDR2 ANQGSEA. CDR3 length: 13 residues. The germline V and J ends were trimmed by 6 bases and 0 bases, with 9 bases remaining between them. CDR3 bases: TGCAGCGTCAAAAAAAGCTCTGGAAACACCATATATTTT. It yields the protein CSVKKSSGNTIYF. Based on the CDR3 plus reference TRBV29-1 and TRBJ1-3, the full variable domain is SAVISQKPSRDICQRGTSLTIQCQVDSQVTMMFWYRQQPGQSLTLIATANQGSEATYESGFVIDKFPISRPNLTFSTLTVSNMSPEDSSIYLCSVKKSSGNTIYFGEGSWLTVV.

To note about this clone: The junction does not match germline at one end; this may be a read error. The chain employs TRBV7-7 and TRBJ2-1, with D perhaps TRBD1 (5 bases). CDR3 length: 15 amino acids. Germline V lookup: CDR1 SSHAT, CDR2 FNYEAQ (reference sequence). CDR3: CASSFSPGTYNEQFF. CDR3 sequence (DNA): TGTGCTAGCAGCTTCTCACCAGGGACCTACAATGAGCAGTTCTTC.

This clone was counted a single time. The chain employs TRBV7-2 and TRBJ1-2, with D uncertain. CDR1 SGHTA and CDR2 FQGNSA come from the germline V gene. V was pared by 7 bases and J by 2 bases, with 14 bases between. The CDR3 is 14 residues long. Here the CDR3 DNA reads TGTGCCAGCATCCAGGCACGACAAAACTATGGCTACACCTTC. Translating gives CASIQARQNYGYTF.

The chain joins TRBV9 to TRBJ2-2, with TRBD1 matching 7 bases. V was pared by 2 bases and J by 3 bases, with 4 bases of the junction left unmatched. In germline, CDR1 is SGDLS, CDR2 YYNGEE. The CDR3 runs 15 residues. DNA for the CDR3: TGTGCCAGCAGCGTCGACAGGGCCGACACCGGGGAGCTGTTTTTT. Protein sequence: CASSVDRADTGELFF.

The table lists this clone with a count of one. The V call is TRBV15, the J call TRBJ1-1; tentatively, D is TRBD1 (5 bases). Per germline, CDR1 LNHNV and CDR2 YYDKDF (reference sequence). The CDR3 is 14 residues long. Trimming cost V 6 bases and J 2 bases, with 13 bases left between them. This chain's CDR3 is CATRARGSNTEAFF. The DNA for the CDR3 is TGTGCCACCAGGGCCCGGGGGAGTAACACTGAAGCTTTCTTT.

V and J are TRBV11-2 and TRBJ2-1; 11 bases match TRBD2. Looked up from germline, CDR1 is SGHAT and CDR2 is FQNNGV. The CDR3 loop spans 16 amino acids. Trimming took 4 bases from V and 8 from J; bases not matched to a gene: 10. The CDR3 sequence: CASSSYSGRAQDEQFF. For the CDR3, the DNA is TGTGCCAGCAGCTCCTATAGCGGGAGGGCCCAGGATGAGCAGTTCTTC.

The gene calls are TRBV9 and TRBJ2-3, with 7 bases identical to TRBD2. CDR1 is SGDLS, CDR2 YYNGEE, per germline. This CDR3 contains 16 residues. V shed 0 bases, J shed 0 bases, and the junction held 4 bases outside the gene matches. CDR3: CASSVGSGKSTDTQYF. CDR3 DNA: TGTGCCAGCAGCGTAGGAAGCGGGAAAAGCACAGATACGCAGTATTTT.

The J gene is TRBJ2-5, the V gene TRBV5-4; 8 bases match TRBD1. V lost 4 bases and J lost 6; bases outside the gene matches: 11. This CDR3 has 15 amino acids. Germline CDR1 and CDR2: SGHNT and YYREEE (reference sequence). The CDR3 nucleotides read TGTGCCAGCAGCCCCCGGACAGGGAAGGTAAAGACCCAGTACTTC. It codes for CASSPRTGKVKTQYF.

The J gene is TRBJ2-5, the V gene TRBV18, with D perhaps TRBD2 (6 bases). Per germline, CDR1 KGHSH and CDR2 LQKENI. V lost 2 bases, J lost 5 bases, and 12 bases lay in between. The CDR3 is made up of 14 amino acids. The CDR3, as DNA: TGTGCCAGCTCACCAAGCACTAGCACGGAGACCCAGTACTTC. It yields the protein CASSPSTSTETQYF.

This clone has only a few counts. The V call is TRBV6-5, the J call TRBJ2-7, with D tentatively TRBD1 (6 bases). The CDR3 runs 13 residues. Trimming cost V 7 bases and J 3 bases, with 13 bases left between them. Per the germline V gene, CDR1 is MNHEY and CDR2 is SVGAGI. The CDR3 region has the DNA TGTGCCAGCAAGGCAGGGGAGCACTACGAGCAGTACTTC. Translating gives CASKAGEHYEQYF.

In this sample, this clone turned up once. The J gene is TRBJ1-2, the V gene TRBV2; perhaps TRBD1 as D (6 bases). Germline values: CDR1 SNHLY, CDR2 FYNNEI. V was shortened by 5 bases and J by 4 bases, with 17 bases between the two germline ends. This CDR3 has 15 residues. In nucleotides, the CDR3 is TGTGCCAGCAGTCTTCAGACAGGCACCCTCTATGGCTACACCTTC. Translating gives CASSLQTGTLYGYTF.

The chain is built from TRBV28 and TRBJ2-5; possibly TRBD1 or TRBD2 for D (5 bases each). This CDR3 has 16 residues. The V and J ends lost 4 bases and 4 bases respectively, with 19 bases between them. Germline CDR1 MDHEN, CDR2 SYDVKM. As DNA, the CDR3 is TGTGCCAGCAGTTCCGGGGCACGACAAGGAGGAGAGACCCAGTACTTC. This sequence encodes CASSSGARQGGETQYF.

The chain carries TRBV9 and TRBJ1-1, with 7 bases that match TRBD1. The germline gives CDR1 SGDLS, CDR2 YYNGEE. The CDR3 spans 15 residues. The V segment lost 4 bases and the J segment 0 bases; nucleotides outside the gene matches: 6. CDR3 sequence (DNA): TGTGCCAGCAGCAAAGGACAGGAGATGAACACTGAAGCTTTCTTT. Residues: CASSKGQEMNTEAFF.

The chain recombines TRBV7-8 with TRBJ1-1; D is perhaps TRBD1 (5 bases). Germline V CDR1 and CDR2: SGHVS, FQNEAQ. Trimming pared 4 bases from V and 1 base from J, leaving 10 bases between. This CDR3 contains 14 residues. This CDR3 is CASSSTEKNTEAFF. The CDR3 DNA reads as TGTGCCAGCAGCTCGACAGAAAAGAACACTGAAGCTTTCTTT.

The rearrangement joins TRBV5-4 to TRBJ1-5, with D perhaps TRBD1 (6 bases). The CDR3 is 17 amino acids. V was clipped by 0 bases and J by 2 bases, with 15 bases between them. From germline, CDR1 is SGHNT and CDR2 YYREEE (reference sequence). The CDR3: CASSLGSGAAGNQPQHF. The DNA of the CDR3 is TGTGCCAGCAGCTTGGGGTCAGGGGCAGCGGGCAATCAGCCCCAGCATTTT.

This clone was counted only a few times. The V and J genes are TRBV5-6 and TRBJ2-7, with TRBD1 matching over 10 bases. The trim removed 0 bases at V and 6 bases at J, leaving 6 bases unmatched. CDR1 and CDR2 (germline): SGHDT, YYEEEE. CDR3 length: 15 amino acids. DNA of the CDR3: TGTGCCAGCAGCTTGGGGGAGGGACAGGGGTCCGAGCAGTACGTC. Its translation is CASSLGEGQGSEQYV.

The V and J genes are TRBV7-8 and TRBJ1-2; a weak D match, TRBD1 (5 bases). The CDR3 contains 13 residues. Germline assignment: CDR1 SGHVS and CDR2 FQNEAQ. With 7 bases removed from V and 2 bases from J, the gap between germline ends came to 11 bases. The CDR3 nucleotides read TGTGCCAGCACCATTGACAGCAACTATGGCTACACCTTC. Its translation: CASTIDSNYGYTF. Together with reference TRBV7-8 and TRBJ1-2, the CDR3 gives the full variable domain: GAGVSQSPRYKVAKRGQDVALRCDPISGHVSLFWYQQALGQGPEFLTYFQNEAQLDKSGLPSDRFFAERPEGSVSTLKIQRTQQEDSAVYLCASTIDSNYGYTFGSGTRLTVV.

V is TRBV6-5 and J is TRBJ1-1; D may be TRBD1 (6 bases). V was trimmed by 8 bases and J by 2 bases, leaving 12 bases between them. Germline V gene lookup returns CDR1 MNHEY and CDR2 SVGAGI. The CDR3 covers 13 residues. CDR3: CASLTGLNTEAFF. In DNA, the CDR3 is TGTGCCAGCCTGACAGGTCTTAACACTGAAGCTTTCTTT.

This clone was counted a few times. The V gene is TRBV5-1, the J gene TRBJ2-7, with D perhaps matching TRBD1 or TRBD2 (6 bases each). Germline lookup yields CDR1 SGHRS and CDR2 YFSETQ. With 5 bases removed from V and 4 bases from J, the gap between germline ends came to 13 bases. The CDR3 is 13 residues long. The CDR3 protein is CASSTEGGYEQYF. The CDR3 DNA sequence: TGCGCCAGCAGTACCGAAGGGGGGTACGAGCAGTACTTC. The full variable domain, rest sourced from reference TRBV5-1 and TRBJ2-7, is KAGVTQTPRYLIKTRGQQVTLSCSPISGHRSVSWYQQTPGQGLQFLFEYFSETQRNKGNFPGRFSGRQFSNSRSEMNVSTLELGDSALYLCASSTEGGYEQYFGPGTRLTVT.

The chain employs TRBV30 and TRBJ2-2; 7 bases fit TRBD1. The V gene end was trimmed by 0 bases and the J gene end by 1 base; junction bases not matched to a gene: 2. Germline lookup yields CDR1 GTSNPN and CDR2 SVGIG (reference sequence). This CDR3 has 15 residues. The CDR3 region is CAWSVHRGNTGELFF. Here the CDR3 DNA reads TGTGCCTGGAGTGTACACAGGGGGAACACCGGGGAGCTGTTTTTT.

V gene TRBV4-1 combines with J gene TRBJ2-3, with D perhaps TRBD2 (6 bases). Germline V lookup: CDR1 MGHRA, CDR2 YSYEKL. Trimming shortened V by 4 bases and J by 4 bases, and 15 bases separated the two germline ends. The CDR3 has 15 residues. The DNA for the CDR3 is TGCGCCAGCAGCCGGTCCGGGACTTACGCAGATACGCAGTATTTT. Translated, it gives CASSRSGTYADTQYF.

The chain uses TRBV6-5 and TRBJ1-2, with TRBD1 matching 11 bases. J lost 2 bases, V lost 5 bases, and 4 bases had no gene match. The CDR3 sequence is 15 residues long. Germline V gene lookup returns CDR1 MNHEY and CDR2 SVGAGI. The CDR3 here is CASSHRDRGNYGYTF. The CDR3 coding sequence is TGTGCCAGCAGTCACCGGGACAGGGGGAACTATGGCTACACCTTC.

The chain combines TRBV12-5 with TRBJ1-2; tentatively, D is TRBD1 (5 bases). V gave up 6 bases and J gave up 7 bases, with 12 bases separating them. The CDR3 totals 12 residues. Germline V CDR1 and CDR2: LGHNT, FRNRAP. This CDR3 is CASGLGGVGYTF. The CDR3 DNA reads as TGTGCTAGTGGGCTCGGGGGAGTTGGCTACACCTTC.